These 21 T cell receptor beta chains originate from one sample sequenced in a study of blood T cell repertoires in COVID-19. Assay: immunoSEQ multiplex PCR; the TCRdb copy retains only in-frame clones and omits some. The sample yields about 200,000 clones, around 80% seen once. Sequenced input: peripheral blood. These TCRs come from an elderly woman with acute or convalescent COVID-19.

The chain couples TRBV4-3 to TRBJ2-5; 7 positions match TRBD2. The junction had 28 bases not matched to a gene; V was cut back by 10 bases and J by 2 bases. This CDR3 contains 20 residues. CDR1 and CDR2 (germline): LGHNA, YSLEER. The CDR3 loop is CATPSRVPYLLAAYQETQYF. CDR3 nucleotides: TGCGCCACCCCCTCACGGGTGCCGTACCTTCTAGCGGCCTATCAAGAGACCCAGTACTTC.

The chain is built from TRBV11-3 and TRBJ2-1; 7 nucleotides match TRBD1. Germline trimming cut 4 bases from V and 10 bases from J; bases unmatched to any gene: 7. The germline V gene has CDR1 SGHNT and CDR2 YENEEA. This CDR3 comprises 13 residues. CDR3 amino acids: CASSSTGASEQFF. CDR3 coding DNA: TGTGCCAGCAGCTCTACAGGGGCTTCGGAGCAGTTCTTC.

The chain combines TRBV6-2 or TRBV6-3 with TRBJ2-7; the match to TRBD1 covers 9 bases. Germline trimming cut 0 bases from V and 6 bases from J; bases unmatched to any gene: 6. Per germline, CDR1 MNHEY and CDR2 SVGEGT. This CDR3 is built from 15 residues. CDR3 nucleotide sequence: TGTGCCAGCAGTTACTCGATACAGGGGGCGTTCGAGCAGTACTTC. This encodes CASSYSIQGAFEQYF.

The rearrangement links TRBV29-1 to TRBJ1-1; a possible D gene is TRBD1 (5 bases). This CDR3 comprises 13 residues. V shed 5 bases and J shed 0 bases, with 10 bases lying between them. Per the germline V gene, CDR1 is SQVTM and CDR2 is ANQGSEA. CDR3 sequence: CSVHQGMNTEAFF. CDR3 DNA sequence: TGCAGCGTTCACCAGGGTATGAACACTGAAGCTTTCTTT.

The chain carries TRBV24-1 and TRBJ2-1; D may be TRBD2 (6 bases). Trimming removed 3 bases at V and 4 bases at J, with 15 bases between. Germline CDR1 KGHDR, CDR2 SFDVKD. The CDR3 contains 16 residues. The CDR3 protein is CATSDAGLSIYNEQFF. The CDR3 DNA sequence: TGTGCCACCAGTGATGCGGGACTCTCTATTTACAATGAGCAGTTCTTC.

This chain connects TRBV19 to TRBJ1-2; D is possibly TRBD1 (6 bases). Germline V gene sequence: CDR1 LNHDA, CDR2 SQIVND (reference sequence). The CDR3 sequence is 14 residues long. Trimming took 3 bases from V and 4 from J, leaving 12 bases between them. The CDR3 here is CASSITGPFYGYTF. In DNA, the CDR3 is TGTGCCAGTAGTATTACAGGGCCATTCTATGGCTACACCTTC.

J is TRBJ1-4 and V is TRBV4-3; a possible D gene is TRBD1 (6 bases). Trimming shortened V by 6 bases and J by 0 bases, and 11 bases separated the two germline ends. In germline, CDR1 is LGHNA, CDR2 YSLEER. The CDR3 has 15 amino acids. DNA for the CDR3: TGCGCCAGCAGTGGCAGGGGCGCAACTAATGAAAAACTGTTTTTT. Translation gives CASSGRGATNEKLFF.

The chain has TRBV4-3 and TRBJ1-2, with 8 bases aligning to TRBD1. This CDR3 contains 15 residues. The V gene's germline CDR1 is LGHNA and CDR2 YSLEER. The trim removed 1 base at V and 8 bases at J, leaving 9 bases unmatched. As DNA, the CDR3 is TGCGCCAGCAGCCAAGCCATTGGGACAGGCTGGGGCTACACCTTC. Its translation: CASSQAIGTGWGYTF.

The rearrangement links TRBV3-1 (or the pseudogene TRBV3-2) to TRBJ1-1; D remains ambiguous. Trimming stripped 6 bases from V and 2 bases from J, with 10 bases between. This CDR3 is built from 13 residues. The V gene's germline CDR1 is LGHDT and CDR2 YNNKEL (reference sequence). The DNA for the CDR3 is TGTGCCAGCAGGAGGGCCGCCAACACTGAAGCTTTCTTT. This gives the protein CASRRAANTEAFF.

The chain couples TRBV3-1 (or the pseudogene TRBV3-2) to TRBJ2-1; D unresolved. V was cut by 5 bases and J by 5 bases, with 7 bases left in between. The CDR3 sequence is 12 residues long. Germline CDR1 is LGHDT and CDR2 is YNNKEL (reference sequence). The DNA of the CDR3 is TGTGCCAGCAGCGCGACTGACAATGAGCAGTTCTTC. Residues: CASSATDNEQFF.

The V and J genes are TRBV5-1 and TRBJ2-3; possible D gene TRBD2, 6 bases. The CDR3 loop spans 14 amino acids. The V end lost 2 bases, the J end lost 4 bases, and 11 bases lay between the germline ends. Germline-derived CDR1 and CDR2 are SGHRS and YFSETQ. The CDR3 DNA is TGCGCCAGCAGCTTATCCGGGACTCCAGATACGCAGTATTTT. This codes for CASSLSGTPDTQYF.

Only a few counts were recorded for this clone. For the CDR3, the DNA is TGCGCCAGCAGCTTAGGTTGGGGGCTGAACACTGAAGCTTTCTTT. Its translation: CASSLGWGLNTEAFF. This chain joins TRBV5-1 and TRBJ1-1; possibly TRBD1 for D (6 bases). This CDR3 is 15 amino acids long. Germline V gene sequence: CDR1 SGHRS, CDR2 YFSETQ. Trimming cost V 2 bases and J 0 bases, with 11 bases left between them. The complete variable domain, with remaining parts taken from reference TRBV5-1 and TRBJ1-1, reads KAGVTQTPRYLIKTRGQQVTLSCSPISGHRSVSWYQQTPGQGLQFLFEYFSETQRNKGNFPGRFSGRQFSNSRSEMNVSTLELGDSALYLCASSLGWGLNTEAFFGQGTRLTVV.

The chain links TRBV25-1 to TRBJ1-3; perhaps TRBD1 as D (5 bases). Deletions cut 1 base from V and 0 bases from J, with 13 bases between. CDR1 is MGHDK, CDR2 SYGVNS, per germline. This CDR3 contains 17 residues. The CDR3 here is CASSESKGLNSGNTIYF. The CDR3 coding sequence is TGTGCCAGCAGTGAATCTAAGGGACTGAACTCTGGAAACACCATATATTTT.

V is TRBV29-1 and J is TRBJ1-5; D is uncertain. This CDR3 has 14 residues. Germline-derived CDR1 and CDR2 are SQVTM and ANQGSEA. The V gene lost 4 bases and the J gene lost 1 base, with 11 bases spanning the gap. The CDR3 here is CSVAPGTSNQPQHF. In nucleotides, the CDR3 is TGCAGCGTTGCACCAGGAACCAGCAATCAGCCCCAGCATTTT.

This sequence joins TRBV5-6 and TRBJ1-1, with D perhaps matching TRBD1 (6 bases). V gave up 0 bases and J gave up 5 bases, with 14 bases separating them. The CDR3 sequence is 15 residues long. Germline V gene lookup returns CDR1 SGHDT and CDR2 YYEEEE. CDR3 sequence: CASSLVGRGFTEAFF. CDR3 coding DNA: TGTGCCAGCAGCTTGGTCGGCAGGGGTTTTACTGAAGCTTTCTTT.

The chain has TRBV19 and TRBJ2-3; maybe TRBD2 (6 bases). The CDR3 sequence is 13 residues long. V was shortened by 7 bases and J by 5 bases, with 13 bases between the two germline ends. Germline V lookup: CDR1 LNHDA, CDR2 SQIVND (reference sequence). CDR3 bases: TGTGCCAGTACGGTCGGGGGTGGAGATACGCAGTATTTT. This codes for CASTVGGGDTQYF.

CDR3 amino acids: CASSGRVSSSEQYF. In DNA form, the CDR3 reads TGTGCCAGTAGCGGCAGGGTTTCTTCGTCCGAGCAGTACTTC. The chain couples TRBV19 to TRBJ2-7, with D perhaps matching TRBD1 (5 bases). This CDR3 comprises 14 residues. The V end lost 6 bases, the J end lost 6 bases, and 18 bases lay between the germline ends. CDR1 and CDR2 (germline): LNHDA, SQIVND (reference sequence).

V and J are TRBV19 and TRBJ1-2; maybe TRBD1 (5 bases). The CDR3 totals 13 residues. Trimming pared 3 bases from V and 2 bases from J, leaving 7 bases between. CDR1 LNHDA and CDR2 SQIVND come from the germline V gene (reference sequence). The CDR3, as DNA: TGTGCCAGTAGTATCGCAGGGAACTATGGCTACACCTTC. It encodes CASSIAGNYGYTF.

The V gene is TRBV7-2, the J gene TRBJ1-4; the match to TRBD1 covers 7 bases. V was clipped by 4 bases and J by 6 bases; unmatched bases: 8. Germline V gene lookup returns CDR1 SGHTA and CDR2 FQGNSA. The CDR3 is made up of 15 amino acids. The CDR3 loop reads CASSSQGLLDEKLFF. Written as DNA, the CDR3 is TGTGCCAGCAGCTCACAGGGGTTACTGGATGAAAAACTGTTTTTT.

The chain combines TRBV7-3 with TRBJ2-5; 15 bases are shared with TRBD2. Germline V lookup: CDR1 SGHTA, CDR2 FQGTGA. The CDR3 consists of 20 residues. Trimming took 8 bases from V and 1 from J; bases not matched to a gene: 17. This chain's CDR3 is CASWGPSIGTSGRLQETQYF. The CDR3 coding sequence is TGTGCCAGCTGGGGGCCCTCCATAGGGACTAGCGGGAGGCTCCAAGAGACCCAGTACTTC.

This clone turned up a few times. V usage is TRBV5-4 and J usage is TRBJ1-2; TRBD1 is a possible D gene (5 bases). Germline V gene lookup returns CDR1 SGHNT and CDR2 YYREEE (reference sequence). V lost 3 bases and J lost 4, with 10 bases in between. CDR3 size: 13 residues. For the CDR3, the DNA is TGTGCCAGCAGCTCCCAGGGTGTCTATGGCTACACCTTC. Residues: CASSSQGVYGYTF.